This passage covers 5 T cell receptor beta chains from one sample sequenced in a study of blood T cell repertoires in COVID-19. Repertoires were generated with immunoSEQ multiplex PCR, while TCRdb's copy carries only in-frame clones and drops some. The sample consists of fewer than 450,000 clones, nearly 90% of them appearing once. The sample was PBMCs or T cells enriched from blood (not recorded which). Source of these receptors: a woman in her thirties or forties with acute COVID-19.

This clone came up a few times. J is TRBJ1-4 and V is TRBV5-1; TRBD1 matches 9 bases. The CDR3 is 15 residues long. V lost 1 base and J lost 8; bases outside the gene matches: 6. Germline CDR1 is SGHRS and CDR2 is YFSETQ. The DNA for the CDR3 is TGCGCCAGCAGCTTGATAGGACAGGGGACCGAAAAACTGTTTTTT. This codes for CASSLIGQGTEKLFF.

The chain couples TRBV11-2 to TRBJ2-3; TRBD2 aligns across 11 bases. In germline, CDR1 is SGHAT, CDR2 FQNNGV. V lost 5 bases, J lost 6 bases, and 7 bases stayed unmatched. The CDR3 extends over 15 amino acids. CDR3 in amino acids: CASSRNVAGGDTQYF. Here the CDR3 DNA reads TGTGCCAGCAGCCGGAACGTAGCGGGGGGGGATACGCAGTATTTT.

This chain connects TRBV12-5 to TRBJ2-3; 11 bases map to TRBD2. V lost 6 bases to trimming and J lost 3 bases; unmatched junction nucleotides: 8. The germline V gene has CDR1 LGHNT and CDR2 FRNRAP. This CDR3 has 16 amino acids. CDR3: CASGPSTSGVTDTQYF. The DNA for the CDR3 is TGTGCTAGTGGCCCCTCGACTAGCGGGGTAACAGATACGCAGTATTTT.

This chain joins TRBV6-5 and TRBJ1-2; D possibly corresponds to TRBD1 (5 bases). This CDR3 is built from 12 residues. Looked up from germline, CDR1 is MNHEY and CDR2 is SVGAGI. The V gene lost 6 bases and the J gene lost 8 bases, with 13 bases spanning the gap. CDR3 nucleotide sequence: TGTGCCAGCAGACAGGATCAACGCGGCTACACCTTC. Translated: CASRQDQRGYTF.

This clone has a handful of counts. The rearrangement joins TRBV10-3 to TRBJ1-2; maybe TRBD1 (5 bases). CDR1 and CDR2 from the germline V gene are ENHRY and SYGVKD. The CDR3 length is 12 residues. The CDR3 loop reads CASREGDYGYTF. CDR3 bases: TGTGCAAGCCGTGAAGGGGACTATGGCTACACCTTC.